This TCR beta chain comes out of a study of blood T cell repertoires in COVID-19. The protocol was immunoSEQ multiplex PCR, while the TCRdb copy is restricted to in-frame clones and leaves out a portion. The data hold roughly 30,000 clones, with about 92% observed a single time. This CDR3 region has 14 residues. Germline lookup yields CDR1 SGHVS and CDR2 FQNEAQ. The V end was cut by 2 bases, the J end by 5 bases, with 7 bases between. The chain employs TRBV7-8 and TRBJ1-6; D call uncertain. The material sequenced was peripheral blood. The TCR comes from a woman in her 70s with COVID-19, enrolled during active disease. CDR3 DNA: TGTGCCAGCAGCTTAATCAGGAATAATTCACCCCTCCACTTT. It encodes CASSLIRNNSPLHF. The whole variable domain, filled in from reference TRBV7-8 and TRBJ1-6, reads GAGVSQSPRYKVAKRGQDVALRCDPISGHVSLFWYQQALGQGPEFLTYFQNEAQLDKSGLPSDRFFAERPEGSVSTLKIQRTQQEDSAVYLCASSLIRNNSPLHFGNGTRLTVT.